These 9 T cell receptor beta chains came from one sample sequenced in a study of PD-L1 blockade in urothelial cancer (dated by TCRdb to 2015 to 2018). Libraries were built with the immunoSEQ multiplex PCR assay. TCRdb took over this immuneACCESS table, retaining in-frame rearrangements with V and J assigned. Such tables are incomplete; in checked studies, under half of the missing clones stem from an unresolved V gene, and the remainder is unexplained. The sample table holds more than 80,000 clones, of which around 76% were seen once. Jointly, the top ten make up roughly 9.5% of the sample. Sequencing used PBMCs, obtained around atezolizumab (anti-PD-L1) treatment. These receptor sequences come from a man aged 65 to 85 with urothelial cancer.

The chain uses TRBV5-5 and TRBJ1-4; D gene unclear. V was trimmed by 4 bases and J by 10 bases, leaving 14 bases between them. The CDR3 spans 13 residues. Germline CDR1 reads SGHKS; CDR2 reads YYEKEE (reference sequence). The CDR3 nucleotides are TGTGCCAGCAGCCGTACAGTTTCAGGAAAACTGTTTTTT. As protein: CASSRTVSGKLFF.

The V gene is TRBV9, the J gene TRBJ2-5; TRBD1 agrees at 7 bases. Germline loops: CDR1 SGDLS, CDR2 YYNGEE. V lost 2 bases, J lost 5 bases, and 9 bases stayed unmatched. CDR3 length: 15 amino acids. This chain's CDR3 is CASSVEGAWEETQYF. CDR3 sequence (DNA): TGTGCCAGCAGCGTCGAGGGGGCGTGGGAGGAGACCCAGTACTTC.

The rearrangement joins TRBV10-3 to TRBJ1-1; TRBD1 might be the D (5 bases). The V end was cut by 10 bases, the J end by 7 bases, with 16 bases between. Germline V gene data show CDR1 as ENHRY and CDR2 as SYGVKD. The CDR3 covers 12 residues. The CDR3 bases are TGTGCCACCCGTCGTGGGGACTATGAAGCTTTCTTT. Encoded protein: CATRRGDYEAFF.

This clone has at least ten counts. V and J are TRBV5-4 and TRBJ1-2, with a weak D call TRBD1 (6 bases). Trimming took 0 bases from V and 2 from J, leaving 14 bases between them. CDR3 length: 16 amino acids. Germline V lookup: CDR1 SGHNT, CDR2 YYREEE (reference sequence). The CDR3 is CASSLGTGQKNYGYTF. The CDR3 region has the DNA TGTGCCAGCAGCTTGGGAACCGGACAGAAGAACTATGGCTACACCTTC.

This sequence joins TRBV7-9 and TRBJ1-6; TRBD1 might be the D (6 bases). Germline V gene sequence: CDR1 SEHNR, CDR2 FQNEAQ (reference sequence). The CDR3 length is 14 residues. V was clipped by 0 bases and J by 7 bases, with 7 bases between them. CDR3 in DNA: TGTGCCAGCAGCTTAGCGGACAGCAATTCACCCCTCCACTTT. Amino acids: CASSLADSNSPLHF.

The gene calls are TRBV5-1 and TRBJ2-3; possible D gene TRBD1, 5 bases. Germline V lookup: CDR1 SGHRS, CDR2 YFSETQ. Deletions cut 1 base from V and 3 bases from J, with 12 bases between. The CDR3 is 15 amino acids. This CDR3 reads CASSLSRTLTDTQYF. CDR3 coding DNA: TGCGCCAGCAGCTTGTCCCGGACACTGACAGATACGCAGTATTTT.

This clone was counted only a few times. The rearrangement joins TRBV5-6 to TRBJ2-1, with 10 bases identical to TRBD2. Germline loops: CDR1 SGHDT, CDR2 YYEEEE. The CDR3 consists of 15 residues. V trimming: 0 bases; J trimming: 15 bases; junction bases outside the gene matches: 12. CDR3 residues: CASSLAKGAGGLGFF. As DNA, the CDR3 is TGTGCCAGCAGCTTGGCCAAAGGAGCGGGGGGGCTTGGGTTCTTC.

The chain joins TRBV7-9 to TRBJ1-4; 9 bases fit TRBD1. Germline lookup yields CDR1 SEHNR and CDR2 FQNEAQ (reference sequence). With 0 bases clipped from V and 7 bases from J, the junction kept 6 bases outside the gene matches. This CDR3 comprises 16 residues. In DNA, the CDR3 is TGTGCCAGCAGCTTAGCGCTAGGACAGGGGAGTGAAAAACTGTTTTTT. Protein product: CASSLALGQGSEKLFF. The full variable domain, rest sourced from reference TRBV7-9 and TRBJ1-4, is DTGVSQNPRHKITKRGQNVTFRCDPISEHNRLYWYRQTLGQGPEFLTYFQNEAQLEKSRLLSDRFSAERPKGSFSTLEIQRTEQGDSAMYLCASSLALGQGSEKLFFGSGTQLSVL.

The chain recombines TRBV28 with TRBJ1-2, with TRBD1 identical over 7 bases. CDR1 and CDR2 from the germline V gene are MDHEN and SYDVKM. V was pared by 5 bases and J by 2 bases, with 5 bases of the junction left unmatched. The CDR3 runs 14 residues. Here the CDR3 reads CASSSLTGNYGYTF. Written as DNA, the CDR3 is TGTGCCAGCAGTAGCCTGACAGGGAACTATGGCTACACCTTC.